Ten or more counts support the clone carrying this T cell receptor (beta chain). Its antigen is not identified. The germline V and J ends were trimmed by 8 bases and 5 bases, with 22 bases remaining between them. This CDR3 region has 16 residues. These data originate in a study of molecular identifiers for immune sequencing clone quantification. Study-level results: Effector cells kept over 97% of their molecules in clones above 20 RNA copies, while naive cells kept under 1% there. Underestimated sizes of highly expanded clones could result from identical TCR molecules that share a barcode.

One entry per CDR3 protein results from TCRdb running MiXCR on the PCR reads. The table lists roughly 9,700 distinct CDR3 sequences, roughly 19% of them singletons. V and J are TRBV12-3 or TRBV12-4 and TRBJ1-5; weak D call: TRBD1 (6 bases). The clonotype comes from a human donor in good health. Some libraries in this study had Jurkat cell RNA spiked in. The sequenced material came from naive CD8+ T cells from blood, with Jurkat cell RNA spiked in. Stated subset: FACS-sorted CD8+CD4-CCR7+CD45RA+ naive T cells. In nucleotides, the CDR3 is TGTGCCAGCGGGGATTCAGGGGAGAGGGCTGATCAGCCCCAGCATTTT. Translation gives CASGDSGERADQPQHF.